The 10 T cell receptor beta chains below come from one sample, sequenced in a study of T-cell reconstitution after alpha-beta-depleted transplantation in children. Unique molecular identifiers were incorporated into the prepared TCRbeta library. In TCRdb, the PCR reads were re-called with MiXCR into one record per CDR3 protein. This table holds about 540,000 distinct CDR3 sequences, roughly 27% found once. The specimen comprised PBMCs, sampled before TCRalphabeta/CD19-depleted stem cell transplant. The receptors shown here come from a boy younger than two with Wiskott-Aldrich syndrome, due to receive a stem cell transplant.

This clonotype was observed at least ten times. This chain joins TRBV7-6 and TRBJ2-3; 9 nucleotides line up with TRBD1. The CDR3 spans 13 residues. Germline loops: CDR1 SGHVS, CDR2 FNYEAQ. V lost 5 bases to trimming and J lost 6 bases; unmatched junction nucleotides: 3. Here the CDR3 DNA reads TGTGCCAGCAGCGCAGACAGGGGGGATACGCAGTATTTT. The encoded protein is CASSADRGDTQYF.

CDR3 region: CASSLFRPQETQYF. The DNA for the CDR3 is TGCGCCAGCAGCTTGTTCAGGCCCCAGGAGACCCAGTACTTC. The J gene is TRBJ2-5, the V gene TRBV5-1; D is unclear. Trimming cost V 1 base and J 5 bases, with 12 bases left between them. The germline V gene encodes CDR1 SGHRS and CDR2 YFSETQ. The CDR3 contains 14 residues.

The chain has TRBV18 and TRBJ2-5; 7 bases line up with TRBD2. The junction had 7 bases not matched to a gene; V was cut back by 6 bases and J by 3 bases. The CDR3 runs 14 residues. From germline, CDR1 is KGHSH and CDR2 LQKENI. CDR3 sequence reads: CASSPGTTKETQYF. The CDR3 DNA reads as TGTGCCAGCTCCCCCGGGACTACCAAAGAGACCCAGTACTTC.

This clonotype was found a few times. V is TRBV27 and J is TRBJ2-2, with 11 bases matching TRBD2. The CDR3 is 17 amino acids. Unmatched junction bases numbered 14, after V lost 5 bases and J lost 9 bases. CDR1 is MNHEY and CDR2 is SMNVEV in the germline V gene (reference sequence). CDR3 DNA: TGTGCCAGCAGTACTCAAACACCACTAGCGGGAGTGAGGGAGCTGTTTTTT. It translates to CASSTQTPLAGVRELFF.

The chain couples TRBV7-9 to TRBJ2-7; 10 bases line up with TRBD1. V trimming: 6 bases; J trimming: 0 bases; junction bases outside the gene matches: 8. CDR1 is SEHNR and CDR2 is FQNEAQ in the germline V gene (reference sequence). The CDR3 covers 16 residues. This chain's CDR3 is CASRFSGTGASYEQYF. CDR3 bases: TGTGCCAGCAGATTTTCCGGGACAGGGGCCTCCTACGAGCAGTACTTC.

This rearrangement joins TRBV13 to TRBJ2-7, with 8 bases identical to TRBD2. The length of the CDR3 is 15 residues. After removal of 4 bases from V and 3 bases from J, the junction contained 8 bases not matched to a gene. Germline V gene data show CDR1 as PRHDT and CDR2 as FYEKMQ (reference sequence). The CDR3 nucleotides are TGTGCCAGCAGCTCGGGAGGGGACTGGCGCTACGAGCAGTACTTC. Its translation: CASSSGGDWRYEQYF.

This clonotype has just a few counts. The J gene is TRBJ2-3, the V gene TRBV4-1; 10 bases agree with TRBD2. The trim removed 4 bases at V and 6 bases at J, leaving 10 bases unmatched. Germline V lookup: CDR1 MGHRA, CDR2 YSYEKL. The CDR3 totals 16 residues. CDR3 in amino acids: CASSPIGTSASDTQYF. The CDR3 DNA follows: TGCGCCAGCAGCCCGATCGGGACTAGCGCGTCTGATACGCAGTATTTT.

This chain uses TRBV29-1 with TRBJ2-7; D not resolved. The V gene lost 5 bases and the J gene lost 2 bases, with 7 bases spanning the gap. CDR3 length: 11 residues. Germline CDR1 SQVTM, CDR2 ANQGSEA. CDR3 loop: CSVLATYEQYF. The CDR3, as DNA: TGCAGCGTTTTGGCAACCTACGAGCAGTACTTC.

The V gene is TRBV19, the J gene TRBJ2-1; the D gene is possibly TRBD2 (5 bases). Germline loops: CDR1 LNHDA, CDR2 SQIVND (reference sequence). V was cut by 3 bases and J by 2 bases, with 11 bases left in between. The CDR3 covers 15 residues. For the CDR3, the DNA is TGTGCCAGTAGTATCCCGGGAAAGACCTACAATGAGCAGTTCTTC. This sequence encodes CASSIPGKTYNEQFF.

The chain recombines TRBV4-1 with TRBJ1-2; D ambiguous. The germline CDR1 and CDR2 sequences are MGHRA and YSYEKL. V lost 1 base to trimming and J lost 4 bases, with 16 bases between them. There are 16 residues in the CDR3. The CDR3 reads CASSQVAAAGSYGYTF. CDR3 coding DNA: TGCGCCAGCAGCCAAGTAGCGGCAGCGGGCAGCTATGGCTACACCTTC.